The 14 T cell receptor beta chains in this list originate from one sample, sequenced in a study of T cell responses to AZD1222 COVID-19 vaccine. TCRdb's table, derived via immunoSEQ multiplex PCR, lists solely in-frame clones and lacks some. The table has 100,000 to 150,000 clones, 70% to 90% seen once. This specimen consisted of peripheral blood, obtained on day 0 of AZD1222 vaccination. These receptors were taken from an adult in good health.

This sequence joins TRBV7-2 and TRBJ2-7; 7 nucleotides match TRBD2. From germline, CDR1 is SGHTA and CDR2 FQGNSA. CDR3 length: 14 amino acids. The V gene end was trimmed by 1 base and the J gene end by 2 bases; junction bases not matched to a gene: 2. Here the CDR3 reads CASSLGSGPYEQYF. The DNA of the CDR3 is TGTGCCAGCAGCTTAGGTAGCGGGCCCTACGAGCAGTACTTC. Full variable domain (missing parts from reference TRBV7-2 and TRBJ2-7): GAGVSQSPSNKVTEKGKDVELRCDPISGHTALYWYRQSLGQGLEFLIYFQGNSAPDKSGLPSDRFSAERTGGSVSTLTIQRTQQEDSAVYLCASSLGSGPYEQYFGPGTRLTVT.

The gene calls are TRBV6-2 or TRBV6-3 and TRBJ2-3; no clear D gene. CDR1 and CDR2 (germline): MNHEY, SVGEGT. The CDR3 is 17 amino acids. Trimming removed 6 bases at V and 1 base at J, with 20 bases between. The CDR3 nucleotides read TGTGCCAGCAGCAATAACCTGTTCTCACCTGGCACAGATACGCAGTATTTT. The encoded protein is CASSNNLFSPGTDTQYF.

The V call is TRBV6-2 or TRBV6-3, the J call TRBJ2-4; D is uncertain. The CDR3 is 11 residues long. V lost 4 bases and J lost 6, with 4 bases in between. Germline V CDR1 and CDR2: MNHEY, SVGEGT. The CDR3 spells CASSWTNIQYF. CDR3 DNA: TGTGCCAGCAGTTGGACAAACATTCAGTACTTC.

This clone was detected a few times. In the same sample, other DNA sequences code for this CDR3. The chain employs TRBV15 and TRBJ2-7; possibly TRBD1 for D (6 bases). The CDR3 is 13 amino acids. Trimming stripped 3 bases from V and 1 base from J, with 7 bases between. Germline CDR1 reads LNHNV; CDR2 reads YYDKDF (reference sequence). CDR3 nucleotides: TGTGCCACCAGCAGGGACAGTTCCTACGAGCAGTACTTC. Its protein product is CATSRDSSYEQYF.

This clone is a singleton in its sample. This chain connects TRBV7-2 to TRBJ2-1; TRBD2 might be the D (6 bases). V gave up 0 bases and J gave up 2 bases, with 8 bases separating them. There are 15 residues in the CDR3. Germline V gene lookup returns CDR1 SGHTA and CDR2 FQGNSA. Written as DNA, the CDR3 is TGTGCCAGCAGCTTAGCGACTAGGACCTACAATGAGCAGTTCTTC. As protein: CASSLATRTYNEQFF.

A note on this clone: This CDR3 is also generated by other DNA sequences in the sample. The chain couples TRBV4-3 to TRBJ1-2; D gene unclear. CDR3 length: 12 amino acids. V lost 0 bases and J 4 bases, leaving 3 bases between the germline ends. Per germline, CDR1 LGHNA and CDR2 YSLEER. The CDR3 reads CASSQEGYGYTF. CDR3 nucleotide sequence: TGCGCCAGCAGCCAAGAGGGCTATGGCTACACCTTC.

This clone has more than one count but fewer than ten. This chain uses TRBV14 with TRBJ1-1; 7 nucleotides agree with TRBD1. The CDR3 runs to 19 residues. Germline loops: CDR1 SGHDN, CDR2 FVKESK. Losses at the gene ends were 0 bases for V and 4 bases for J; bases not matched to a gene: 17. The CDR3 region has the DNA TGTGCCAGCAGCCAAGATTTAGATTTTTATCAGGGGGTAAGCACTGAAGCTTTCTTT. It specifies CASSQDLDFYQGVSTEAFF.

V is TRBV18 and J is TRBJ2-7; D is perhaps TRBD2 (6 bases). V was trimmed by 3 bases and J by 1 base, leaving 10 bases between them. Germline assignment: CDR1 KGHSH and CDR2 LQKENI. This CDR3 region has 14 residues. CDR3 coding DNA: TGTGCCAGCTCACCGACGGAGGGATCCTACGAGCAGTACTTC. It encodes CASSPTEGSYEQYF.

The chain employs TRBV19 and TRBJ2-3; D might be TRBD1 or TRBD2, each matching 6 bases. This CDR3 is built from 16 residues. Germline V gene data show CDR1 as LNHDA and CDR2 as SQIVND (reference sequence). V dropped 6 bases and J dropped 5 bases, with 21 bases sitting between them. The chain's CDR3 is CASSTAGGWGQDTQYF. CDR3 coding DNA: TGTGCCAGTAGCACCGCTGGGGGGTGGGGACAAGATACGCAGTATTTT.

V gene TRBV4-2 combines with J gene TRBJ2-3; 12 nucleotides line up with TRBD2. V lost 5 bases to trimming and J lost 5 bases; unmatched junction nucleotides: 11. The germline CDR1 and CDR2 sequences are LGHNA and YNFKEQ. This CDR3 contains 17 residues. CDR3 DNA: TGTGCCAGCAGCGTTCCTAGCGGGGGGGCCTGGGAAGATACGCAGTATTTT. It encodes CASSVPSGGAWEDTQYF.

The rearrangement uses TRBV3-1 (or the pseudogene TRBV3-2) and TRBJ1-3; 8 nucleotides align to TRBD1. V lost 2 bases, J lost 2 bases, and 8 bases stayed unmatched. This CDR3 contains 17 residues. Germline V gene data show CDR1 as LGHDT and CDR2 as YNNKEL (reference sequence). DNA for the CDR3: TGTGCCAGCAGCCAAAAGGGGCAGGGGGCTACTGGAAACACCATATATTTT. It translates to CASSQKGQGATGNTIYF.

This clone showed up just once. This rearrangement joins TRBV25-1 to TRBJ1-3; no definite D call. CDR3 length: 14 amino acids. The germline gives CDR1 MGHDK, CDR2 SYGVNS. V lost 3 bases and J 4 bases, leaving 10 bases between the germline ends. The CDR3 DNA follows: TGTGCCAGCAGTGACCGCTACGGGGGAAACACCATATATTTT. Its protein product is CASSDRYGGNTIYF.

The gene calls are TRBV7-2 and TRBJ2-1, with TRBD2 matching 14 bases. Germline-derived CDR1 and CDR2 are SGHTA and FQGNSA. Germline trimming cut 5 bases from V and 7 bases from J; bases unmatched to any gene: 7. This CDR3 is 16 amino acids long. The CDR3 sequence is CASSITGTSGGNEQFF. The CDR3 coding sequence is TGTGCCAGCAGCATTACCGGGACTAGCGGGGGAAATGAGCAGTTCTTC.

The chain has TRBV24-1 and TRBJ2-2, with D perhaps TRBD1 (6 bases). There are 17 residues in the CDR3. V gave up 5 bases and J gave up 4 bases, with 19 bases separating them. In germline, CDR1 is KGHDR, CDR2 SFDVKD. CDR3 sequence: CATSGKEPGQRTGELFF. The CDR3 DNA is TGTGCCACCAGTGGTAAGGAACCTGGACAGCGCACCGGGGAGCTGTTTTTT.